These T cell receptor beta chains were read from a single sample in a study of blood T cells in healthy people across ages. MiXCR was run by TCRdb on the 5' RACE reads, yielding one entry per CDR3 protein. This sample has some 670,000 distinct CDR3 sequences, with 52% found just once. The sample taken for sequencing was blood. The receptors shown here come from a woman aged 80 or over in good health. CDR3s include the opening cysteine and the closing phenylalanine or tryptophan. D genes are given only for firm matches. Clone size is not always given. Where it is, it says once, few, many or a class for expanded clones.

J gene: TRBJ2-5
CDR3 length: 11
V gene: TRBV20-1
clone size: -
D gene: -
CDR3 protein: CSAWTQQTQYF
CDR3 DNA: TGCAGTGCTTGGACTCAACAGACCCAGTACTTC

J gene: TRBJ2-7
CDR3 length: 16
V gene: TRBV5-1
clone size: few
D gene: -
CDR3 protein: CASSLGLAAQNREQYF
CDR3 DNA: TGCGCCAGCAGCTTGGGCCTAGCAGCTCAGAACAGAGAGCAGTACTTC

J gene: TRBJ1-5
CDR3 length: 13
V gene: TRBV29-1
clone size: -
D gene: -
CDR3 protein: CSVEGEGLGNQHF
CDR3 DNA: TGCAGCGTTGAAGGGGAAGGCCTCGGGAACCAGCATTTT

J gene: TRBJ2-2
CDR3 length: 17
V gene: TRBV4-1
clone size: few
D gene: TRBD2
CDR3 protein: CASSQWTSGRVAGELFF
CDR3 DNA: TGCGCCAGCAGCCAATGGACTAGCGGGAGAGTAGCCGGGGAGCTGTTTTTT

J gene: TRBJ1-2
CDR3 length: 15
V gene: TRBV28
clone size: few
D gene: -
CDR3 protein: CASSFPRLPSYGYTF
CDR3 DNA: TGTGCCAGCAGTTTCCCCCGGCTCCCTAGTTATGGCTACACCTTC

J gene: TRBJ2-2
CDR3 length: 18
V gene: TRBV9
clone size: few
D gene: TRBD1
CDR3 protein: CASSVDRWGTGVTGELFF
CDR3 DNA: TGTGCCAGCAGCGTAGATAGATGGGGGACAGGGGTCACCGGGGAGCTGTTTTTT

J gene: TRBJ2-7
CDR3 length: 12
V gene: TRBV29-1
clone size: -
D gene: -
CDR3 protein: CSVADGPYEQYF
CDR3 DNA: TGCAGCGTTGCGGACGGACCCTACGAGCAGTACTTC

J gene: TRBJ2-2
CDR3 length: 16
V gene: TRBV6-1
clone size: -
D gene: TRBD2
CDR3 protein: CASSELFRGGTGELFF
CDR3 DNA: TGTGCCAGCAGTGAACTGTTTCGGGGGGGTACCGGGGAGCTGTTTTTT

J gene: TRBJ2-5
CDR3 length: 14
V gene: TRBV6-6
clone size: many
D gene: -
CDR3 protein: CASSHRQNQETQYF
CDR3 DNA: TGTGCCAGCAGCCATAGACAAAACCAAGAGACCCAGTACTTC

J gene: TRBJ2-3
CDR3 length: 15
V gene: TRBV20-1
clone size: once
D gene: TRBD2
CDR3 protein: CSARWASGAPPTQYF
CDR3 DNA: TGCAGTGCTAGGTGGGCTAGCGGGGCCCCACCTACGCAGTATTTT

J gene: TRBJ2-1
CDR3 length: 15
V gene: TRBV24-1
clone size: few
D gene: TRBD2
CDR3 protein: CATSDPGLAPNEQFF
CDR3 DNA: TGTGCCACCAGTGACCCGGGACTAGCTCCGAATGAGCAGTTCTTC

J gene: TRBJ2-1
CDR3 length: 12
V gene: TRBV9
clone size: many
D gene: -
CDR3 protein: CASSVAYNEQFF
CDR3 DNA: TGTGCCAGCAGCGTCGCCTACAATGAGCAGTTCTTC

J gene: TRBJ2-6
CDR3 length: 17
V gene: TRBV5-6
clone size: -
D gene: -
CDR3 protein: CASTKAGGASGANVLTF
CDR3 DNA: TGTGCCAGCACCAAAGCCGGCGGAGCCTCTGGGGCCAACGTCCTGACTTTC

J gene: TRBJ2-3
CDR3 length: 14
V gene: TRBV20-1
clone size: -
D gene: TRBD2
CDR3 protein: CSAPTSNPPDTQYF
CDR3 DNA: TGCAGTGCCCCGACTAGCAACCCACCGGATACGCAGTATTTT

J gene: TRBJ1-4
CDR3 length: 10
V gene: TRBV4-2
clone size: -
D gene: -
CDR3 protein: CASGSPPLFF
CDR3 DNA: TGTGCCAGCGGAAGCCCCCCTCTGTTTTTT

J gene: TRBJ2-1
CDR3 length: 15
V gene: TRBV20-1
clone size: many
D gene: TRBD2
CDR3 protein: CSAMTTSGGANEQFF
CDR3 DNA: TGCAGTGCTATGACCACTAGCGGGGGGGCCAATGAGCAGTTCTTC

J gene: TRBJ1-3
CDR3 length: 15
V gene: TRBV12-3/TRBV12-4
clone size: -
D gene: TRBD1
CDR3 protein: CASLRDSDSGNTIYF
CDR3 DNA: TGTGCCAGCTTGCGGGACAGTGACTCTGGAAACACCATATATTTT

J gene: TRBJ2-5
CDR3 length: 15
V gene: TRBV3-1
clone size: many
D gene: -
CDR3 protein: CASSHPHQAQETQYF
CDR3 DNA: TGTGCCAGCAGCCACCCTCACCAGGCGCAAGAGACCCAGTACTTC

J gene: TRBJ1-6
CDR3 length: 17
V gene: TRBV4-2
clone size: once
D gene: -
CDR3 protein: CASSQAARSSYNSPLHF
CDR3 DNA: TGTGCCAGCAGCCAAGCGGCGAGGAGCTCCTATAATTCACCCCTCCACTTT

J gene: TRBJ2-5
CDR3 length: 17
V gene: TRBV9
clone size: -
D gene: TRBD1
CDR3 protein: CASSVATGTGPQETQYF
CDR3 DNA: TGTGCCAGCAGCGTAGCTACTGGGACAGGGCCCCAAGAGACCCAGTACTTC

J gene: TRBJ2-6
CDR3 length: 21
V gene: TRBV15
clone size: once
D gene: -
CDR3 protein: CATSRVNRPGQPLSGANVLTF
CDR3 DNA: TGTGCCACCAGCAGAGTTAATCGACCGGGACAACCGCTCTCTGGGGCCAACGTCCTGACTTTC

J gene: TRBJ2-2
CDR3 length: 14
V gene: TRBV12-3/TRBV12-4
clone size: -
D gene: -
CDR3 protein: CASSFRGKTGELFF
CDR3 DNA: TGTGCCAGCAGTTTCCGGGGAAAGACCGGGGAGCTGTTTTTT

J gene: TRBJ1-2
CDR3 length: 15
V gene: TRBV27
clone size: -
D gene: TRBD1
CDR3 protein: CASSGDREENYGYTF
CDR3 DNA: TGTGCCAGCAGTGGAGACAGGGAGGAAAACTATGGCTACACCTTC

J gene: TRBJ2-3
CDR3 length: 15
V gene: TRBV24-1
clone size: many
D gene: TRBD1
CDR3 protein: CATSPRDRDTDTQYF
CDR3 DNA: TGTGCCACCAGTCCCCGGGACAGGGACACAGATACGCAGTATTTT

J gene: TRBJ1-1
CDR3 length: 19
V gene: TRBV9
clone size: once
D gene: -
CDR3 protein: CASSPSDWGTIERNTEAFF
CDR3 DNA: TGTGCCAGCAGCCCTAGTGACTGGGGGACGATCGAGAGGAACACTGAAGCTTTCTTT

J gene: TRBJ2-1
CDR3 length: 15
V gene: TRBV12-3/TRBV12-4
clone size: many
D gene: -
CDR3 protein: CASSLTGLSYNEQFF
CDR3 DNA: TGTGCCAGCAGTTTAACAGGTCTATCCTACAATGAGCAGTTCTTC

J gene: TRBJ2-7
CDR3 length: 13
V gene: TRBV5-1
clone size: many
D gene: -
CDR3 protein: CASSIGQPYEQYF
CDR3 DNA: TGCGCCAGCAGCATAGGACAGCCCTACGAGCAGTACTTC

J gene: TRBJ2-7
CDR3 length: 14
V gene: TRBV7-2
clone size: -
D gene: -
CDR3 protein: CASSSRGVYNEQYF
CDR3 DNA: TGTGCCAGCAGCTCCCGAGGTGTATACAATGAGCAGTACTTC

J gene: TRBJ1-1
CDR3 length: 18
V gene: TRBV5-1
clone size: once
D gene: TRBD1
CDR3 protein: CASSSWWTGRGIDTEAFF
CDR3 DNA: TGCGCCAGCAGCTCGTGGTGGACAGGGCGGGGGATAGACACTGAAGCTTTCTTT

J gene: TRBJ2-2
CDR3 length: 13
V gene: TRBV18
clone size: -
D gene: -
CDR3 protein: CASSPLDSGELFF
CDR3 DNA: TGTGCCAGCTCACCTCTGGACAGCGGGGAGCTGTTTTTT

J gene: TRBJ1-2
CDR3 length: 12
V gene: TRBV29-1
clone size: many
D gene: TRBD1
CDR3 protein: CSVGTGTDGYTF
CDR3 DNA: TGCAGCGTTGGGACAGGAACGGACGGCTACACCTTC

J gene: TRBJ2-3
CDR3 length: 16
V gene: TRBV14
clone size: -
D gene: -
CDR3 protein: CASSHRGPFGTDTRYF
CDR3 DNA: TGTGCCAGCAGCCACCGAGGGCCGTTCGGCACAGATACGCGGTATTTT

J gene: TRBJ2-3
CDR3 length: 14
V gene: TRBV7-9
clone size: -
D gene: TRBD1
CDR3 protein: CASTLGQGADTQYF
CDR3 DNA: TGTGCCAGCACCCTTGGACAGGGAGCAGATACGCAGTATTTT

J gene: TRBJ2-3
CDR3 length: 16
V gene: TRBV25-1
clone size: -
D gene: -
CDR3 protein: CASSFHRALSTDTQYF
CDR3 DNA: TGTGCCAGCAGTTTCCACCGAGCCCTTAGCACAGATACGCAGTATTTT